A selection of T cell receptor beta chains follows, all from one sample in a study of T cell repertoires in cytomegalovirus infection. TCRdb used MiXCR to reprocess the reads, holding one entry per CDR3 protein. This table has around 440,000 distinct CDR3 sequences, approximately 10% appearing once. Sequencing was carried out using PBMCs. Receptors were obtained from a human donor in good health (CMV status not recorded). Some clones in this sample may be carry-over from other donors' samples. The CDR3 runs from the conserved cysteine through the conserved F or W. The order of the fields is CDR3 length, D gene, clone size, V gene, J gene, CDR3 DNA, CDR3 protein. A D gene is named only where the DNA matches it firmly. The listing skips clone size in some rows; elsewhere it reads once, few, many or a size class.

length: 14
D: -
size: many
V: TRBV12-5
J: TRBJ2-5
DNA: TGTGCTAGTGGTTTGGCCACAGTAGAAGAGACCCAGTACTTC
CDR3: CASGLATVEETQYF

length: 15
D: TRBD2
size: many
V: TRBV6-4
J: TRBJ2-1
DNA: TGTGCCAGCAGTGTACTAGCGGGCCCCTACAATGAGCAGTTCTTC
CDR3: CASSVLAGPYNEQFF

length: 12
D: -
size: many
V: TRBV7-2
J: TRBJ2-1
DNA: TGTGCCAGCAGCCACCCCACCAATGAGCAGTTCTTC
CDR3: CASSHPTNEQFF

length: 14
D: -
size: many
V: TRBV12-3/TRBV12-4
J: TRBJ1-5
DNA: TGTGCCAGCAGCTTACAGGGTGGGAATCAGCCCCAGCATTTT
CDR3: CASSLQGGNQPQHF

length: 17
D: -
size: few
V: TRBV7-9
J: TRBJ2-2
DNA: TGTGCCAGCAGCTTAACCCCCCACGGGGGGAACACCGGGGAGCTGTTTTTT
CDR3: CASSLTPHGGNTGELFF

length: 14
D: -
size: few
V: TRBV9
J: TRBJ2-3
DNA: TGTGCCAGCGGCGTAGGAGATCGCACAGATACGCAGTATTTT
CDR3: CASGVGDRTDTQYF

length: 17
D: -
size: -
V: TRBV20-1
J: TRBJ1-2
DNA: TGCAGTGCTAGGAAATTTGCGGCCGTGCGGTCTTCGGGTGGCTACACCTTC
CDR3: CSARKFAAVRSSGGYTF

length: 17
D: TRBD2
size: -
V: TRBV7-2
J: TRBJ2-5
DNA: TGTGCCAGCAGCTTAGCGGCTAGCGGAATAACCCAAGAGACCCAGTACTTC
CDR3: CASSLAASGITQETQYF

length: 12
D: -
size: many
V: TRBV29-1
J: TRBJ1-2
DNA: TGCAGCGTTGAAGATCGGGACTATGGCTACACCTTC
CDR3: CSVEDRDYGYTF

length: 17
D: -
size: many
V: TRBV12-5
J: TRBJ2-7
DNA: TGTGCTAGTGGTTTTAGGGTTAGCGGCAGATCCAGGAACGAGCAGTACTTC
CDR3: CASGFRVSGRSRNEQYF

length: 14
D: -
size: many
V: TRBV5-1
J: TRBJ1-3
DNA: TGCGCCAGCAGCTTGGGAGCTTCTGGAAACACCATATATTTT
CDR3: CASSLGASGNTIYF

length: 15
D: TRBD2
size: -
V: TRBV19
J: TRBJ2-2
DNA: TGTGCCAGTATCCGAGCGGGGGGCCGAACCGGGGAGCTGTTTTTT
CDR3: CASIRAGGRTGELFF

length: 14
D: TRBD1
size: few
V: TRBV29-1
J: TRBJ1-1
DNA: TGCAGCGTAGACAGGGGAGGTATATCCACTGAAGCTTTCTTT
CDR3: CSVDRGGISTEAFF

length: 14
D: -
size: many
V: TRBV7-3
J: TRBJ1-2
DNA: TGTGCCAGCAGCTTAAATCCAGCTAACTATGGCTACACCTTC
CDR3: CASSLNPANYGYTF